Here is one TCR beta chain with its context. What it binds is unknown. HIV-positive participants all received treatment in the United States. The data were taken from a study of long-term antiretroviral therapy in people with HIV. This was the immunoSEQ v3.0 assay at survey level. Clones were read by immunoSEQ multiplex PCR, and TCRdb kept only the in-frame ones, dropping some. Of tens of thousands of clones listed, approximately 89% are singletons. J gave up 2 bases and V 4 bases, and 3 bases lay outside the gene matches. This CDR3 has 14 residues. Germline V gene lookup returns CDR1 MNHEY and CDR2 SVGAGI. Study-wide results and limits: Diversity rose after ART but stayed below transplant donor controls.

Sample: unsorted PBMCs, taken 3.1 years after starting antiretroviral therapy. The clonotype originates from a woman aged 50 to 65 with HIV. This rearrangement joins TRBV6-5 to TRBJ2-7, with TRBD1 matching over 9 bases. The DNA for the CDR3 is TGTGCCAGCAGTTTCGGGACAGGGACCTACGAGCAGTACTTC. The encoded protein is CASSFGTGTYEQYF.